These T cell receptor beta chains were read from a single sample in a study of prognosis after radiotherapy for stage I lung cancer. One entry per CDR3 protein, called by TCRdb with MiXCR from the multiplex PCR reads. Of roughly 14,000 distinct CDR3 sequences in the sample, roughly 26% are singletons; the top ten hold 11%. The input for sequencing was PBMCs, taken before or after stereotactic body radiation therapy (not recorded which). These receptors originate from a donor at least 50 years old with non-small cell lung cancer. CDR3s leave out the opening cysteine and the closing phenylalanine or tryptophan. Fields, in order: V gene, D gene, J gene, CDR3 protein. The D gene is left open where the match is weak.

V gene: TRBV19; D gene: TRBD1; J gene: TRBJ1-5; CDR3 protein: ASSTTGLQPQH
V gene: TRBV5-1; D gene: TRBD2; J gene: TRBJ2-1; CDR3 protein: AKGLATDNEQF
V gene: TRBV5-6; D gene: TRBD2; J gene: TRBJ2-5; CDR3 protein: ASSSLAGGGETQY
V gene: TRBV19; D gene: NA; J gene: TRBJ2-7; CDR3 protein: ASLSCYEQY
V gene: TRBV2; D gene: NA; J gene: TRBJ1-3; CDR3 protein: ASSEDRNLGTIY
V gene: TRBV28; D gene: TRBD1; J gene: TRBJ1-4; CDR3 protein: ASSKGTATNEKLF
V gene: TRBV6-2/TRBV6-3; D gene: NA; J gene: TRBJ1-6; CDR3 protein: ASNGRIGDSPLH
V gene: TRBV27; D gene: NA; J gene: TRBJ2-6; CDR3 protein: ASSRRRSGANVLT
V gene: TRBV28; D gene: NA; J gene: TRBJ1-1; CDR3 protein: ASRWANTEAF
V gene: TRBV28; D gene: TRBD1; J gene: TRBJ2-7; CDR3 protein: ASRLTQGTAEEQY
V gene: TRBV28; D gene: TRBD1; J gene: TRBJ1-6; CDR3 protein: GRGQGARLSPLH
V gene: TRBV6-5; D gene: NA; J gene: TRBJ2-1; CDR3 protein: ASSYYGRHNEQF
V gene: TRBV20-1; D gene: TRBD2; J gene: TRBJ2-5; CDR3 protein: SARPDSGRSQETQY
V gene: TRBV28; D gene: TRBD2; J gene: TRBJ2-7; CDR3 protein: ASKLAGGPNEQY
V gene: TRBV9; D gene: NA; J gene: TRBJ1-1; CDR3 protein: ASSISPKAEAF
V gene: TRBV27; D gene: NA; J gene: TRBJ2-1; CDR3 protein: ANSLRDTYYNEQF
V gene: TRBV20-1; D gene: NA; J gene: TRBJ1-2; CDR3 protein: SASVSGTNYGYT
V gene: TRBV2; D gene: NA; J gene: TRBJ2-5; CDR3 protein: AIRALEETQY
V gene: TRBV20-1; D gene: TRBD1; J gene: TRBJ1-6; CDR3 protein: SARETTGFYSPLH
V gene: TRBV6-8; D gene: TRBD2; J gene: TRBJ2-1; CDR3 protein: ASLPSGRMGEQF
V gene: TRBV20-1; D gene: TRBD2; J gene: TRBJ2-1; CDR3 protein: SAHGGLAGVVEQF
V gene: TRBV12-3/TRBV12-4; D gene: TRBD1; J gene: TRBJ2-7; CDR3 protein: ASTSRGQGEQY
V gene: TRBV19; D gene: TRBD1; J gene: TRBJ2-3; CDR3 protein: ASSTYRGEDTDTQY
V gene: TRBV30; D gene: TRBD2; J gene: TRBJ2-1; CDR3 protein: AQTRLAGVYEQF
V gene: TRBV18; D gene: NA; J gene: TRBJ2-7; CDR3 protein: ASSPPTYEGYEQY
V gene: TRBV2; D gene: TRBD2; J gene: TRBJ2-7; CDR3 protein: AKIAGGPPYEQY
V gene: TRBV3-1; D gene: TRBD2; J gene: TRBJ2-1; CDR3 protein: ASSPRGRGYNEQF
V gene: TRBV6-1; D gene: NA; J gene: TRBJ2-3; CDR3 protein: ASVNAVSTDTQY
V gene: TRBV28; D gene: TRBD1; J gene: TRBJ1-1; CDR3 protein: ASRQGGGNTEAF
V gene: TRBV28; D gene: NA; J gene: TRBJ1-2; CDR3 protein: ASSLSAYGYT
V gene: TRBV20-1; D gene: TRBD2; J gene: TRBJ2-7; CDR3 protein: SASLSGGLAGVISYEQY
V gene: TRBV7-3; D gene: TRBD2; J gene: TRBJ2-7; CDR3 protein: ASSLSGTNYEQY
V gene: TRBV10-3; D gene: NA; J gene: TRBJ2-6; CDR3 protein: AISESSILGIGANVLT
V gene: TRBV6-1; D gene: NA; J gene: TRBJ1-1; CDR3 protein: ASRPGPKSRAF
V gene: TRBV3-1; D gene: NA; J gene: TRBJ1-6; CDR3 protein: ASSRDSSPLH